A single sample gave rise to the 10 T cell receptor beta chains below, sequenced in a study of cytomegalovirus exposure and HLA in healthy donors. Using immunoSEQ multiplex PCR, the repertoire was profiled, and TCRdb retains in-frame clones only, with some absent. Found here are roughly 220,000 clones, about 89% of them singletons; the top ten hold more than 1%. Sample: PBMCs. The source of these receptors is a woman aged 18-29 years in good health and CMV-seronegative.

This clone has a single count. The chain has TRBV27 and TRBJ1-5; D unresolved. The germline V gene has CDR1 MNHEY and CDR2 SMNVEV (reference sequence). Trimming pared 1 base from V and 5 bases from J, leaving 6 bases between. CDR3 length equals 13 residues. The CDR3 loop reads CASSLWADQPQHF. In DNA, the CDR3 is TGTGCCAGCAGTTTATGGGCTGATCAGCCCCAGCATTTT.

The CDR3 here is CASSLPERYTEAFF. DNA of the CDR3: TGTGCCAGCAGCTTACCGGAGAGATACACTGAAGCTTTCTTT. The rearrangement joins TRBV7-8 to TRBJ1-1, with D uncertain. The V end lost 2 bases, the J end lost 3 bases, and 10 bases lay between the germline ends. The CDR3 runs 14 residues. Looked up from germline, CDR1 is SGHVS and CDR2 is FQNEAQ. Looking up the rest from reference TRBV7-8 and TRBJ1-1 gives the full variable domain: GAGVSQSPRYKVAKRGQDVALRCDPISGHVSLFWYQQALGQGPEFLTYFQNEAQLDKSGLPSDRFFAERPEGSVSTLKIQRTQQEDSAVYLCASSLPERYTEAFFGQGTRLTVV.

This chain joins TRBV5-1 and TRBJ2-7; 9 bases fit TRBD2. Germline V gene lookup returns CDR1 SGHRS and CDR2 YFSETQ. The ends lost 9 bases at V and 0 bases at J; junction bases unmatched: 7. The CDR3 loop spans 14 amino acids. CDR3 sequence reads: CATSLTSGSYEQYF. DNA of the CDR3: TGCGCCACCTCCTTGACTAGCGGCTCCTACGAGCAGTACTTC.

The genes are TRBV28 and TRBJ2-6; 7 bases align to TRBD1. This CDR3 comprises 18 residues. Looked up from germline, CDR1 is MDHEN and CDR2 is SYDVKM. Trimming removed 6 bases from V and 2 bases from J; junction bases left unmatched: 13. The CDR3 DNA reads TGTGCCAGCAGGACGTTGGGCCCGGGGACAGCTGGGGCCAACGTCCTGACTTTC. Its protein is CASRTLGPGTAGANVLTF.

This clone was detected once. The chain uses TRBV11-2 and TRBJ2-7; TRBD2 agrees at 7 bases. The trim removed 4 bases at V and 4 bases at J, leaving 7 bases unmatched. Germline V CDR1 and CDR2: SGHAT, FQNNGV. The CDR3 totals 14 residues. The CDR3 loop reads CASSSSLAAYEQYF. The CDR3 coding sequence is TGTGCCAGCAGCTCCTCCCTAGCGGCGTACGAGCAGTACTTC.

V gene TRBV25-1 combines with J gene TRBJ1-5; D remains unclear. The CDR3 spans 12 residues. Between the trimmed V and J ends, which lost 9 bases and 2 bases, there was a span of 8 bases. Germline V gives CDR1 MGHDK, CDR2 SYGVNS. CDR3 sequence reads: CASRVGNQPQHF. Written as DNA, the CDR3 is TGTGCCAGTCGGGTCGGCAATCAGCCCCAGCATTTT.

The chain combines TRBV2 with TRBJ2-1, with TRBD2 as a possible D gene (6 bases). The V gene's germline CDR1 is SNHLY and CDR2 FYNNEI. Trimming took 7 bases from V and 9 from J, leaving 16 bases between them. There are 13 residues in the CDR3. CDR3: CASTSAGFSEQFF. The CDR3, as DNA: TGTGCCAGCACCTCGGCGGGGTTTAGTGAGCAGTTCTTC.

The rearrangement uses TRBV6-6 and TRBJ1-4, with 7 nucleotides matching TRBD1. The CDR3 is made up of 14 amino acids. V was clipped by 2 bases and J by 5 bases; unmatched bases: 2. Germline values: CDR1 MNHNY, CDR2 SVGAGI (reference sequence). The CDR3, as DNA: TGTGCCAGCAGTTACGTGACAGGGAATGAAAAACTGTTTTTT. Its protein product is CASSYVTGNEKLFF.

V is TRBV11-2 and J is TRBJ2-7; a weak D match, TRBD2 (6 bases). This CDR3 comprises 12 residues. Trimming left V 6 bases short and J 1 base short, with 7 bases between. Per the germline V gene, CDR1 is SGHAT and CDR2 is FQNNGV. The CDR3 is CASRRGSYEQYF. The CDR3 DNA is TGTGCCAGCAGGCGGGGTTCCTACGAGCAGTACTTC. The complete variable domain, with remaining parts taken from reference TRBV11-2 and TRBJ2-7, reads EAGVAQSPRYKIIEKRQSVAFWCNPISGHATLYWYQQILGQGPKLLIQFQNNGVVDDSQLPKDRFSAERLKGVDSTLKIQPAKLEDSAVYLCASRRGSYEQYFGPGTRLTVT.

The chain joins TRBV2 to TRBJ1-4; tentative D call: TRBD1 (5 bases). Germline V lookup: CDR1 SNHLY, CDR2 FYNNEI. The CDR3 consists of 15 residues. Trimming left V 1 base short and J 8 bases short, with 14 bases between. CDR3: CASSEDRGTGEKLFF. In DNA, the CDR3 is TGTGCCAGCAGTGAAGACCGGGGGACGGGCGAAAAACTGTTTTTT. Together with reference TRBV2 and TRBJ1-4, the CDR3 gives the full variable domain: EPEVTQTPSHQVTQMGQEVILRCVPISNHLYFYWYRQILGQKVEFLVSFYNNEISEKSEIFDDQFSVERPDGSNFTLKIRSTKLEDSAMYFCASSEDRGTGEKLFFGSGTQLSVL.